These T cell receptor beta chains were read from a single sample in a study of early T cells in non-severe SARS-CoV-2 infection. MiXCR was run by TCRdb on the 5' RACE reads, yielding one entry per CDR3 protein. The table shows some 91,000 distinct CDR3 sequences, with 15% occurring only once. The sample was whole blood. These receptors were collected from an adult who was a healthcare worker with PCR-confirmed SARS-CoV-2 infection or an uninfected control (not recorded which). The CDR3 runs from the conserved cysteine through the conserved F or W. The D gene is left open where the match is weak. The size entry is marked missing in some rows and otherwise reads once, few, many or a size class.

D gene	J gene	V gene	clone size	CDR3 protein	CDR3 DNA
-	TRBJ2-5	TRBV2	few	CASAEGTGETQYF	TGTGCCAGCGCGGAGGGGACGGGAGAGACCCAGTACTTC
-	TRBJ2-1	TRBV7-2	few	CASSFSSSYNEQFF	TGTGCCAGCAGTTTTAGTAGCTCCTACAATGAGCAGTTCTTC
-	TRBJ1-1	TRBV7-9	-	CASSLDRAREAFF	TGTGCCAGCAGCTTAGACAGGGCCCGTGAAGCTTTCTTT
-	TRBJ1-4	TRBV2	-	CASSSGVPGEKLFF	TGTGCCAGCAGTTCCGGGGTCCCAGGTGAAAAACTGTTTTTT
TRBD2	TRBJ2-3	TRBV20-1	few	CSASLAGGLRDTQYF	TGCAGTGCTAGTCTAGCGGGAGGGCTCCGTGATACGCAGTATTTT
-	TRBJ2-3	TRBV7-6	-	CASSLDRRDTQYF	TGTGCCAGCAGCTTAGACAGGCGAGATACGCAGTATTTT
TRBD1	TRBJ2-1	TRBV5-1	many	CASSGTAFSYEQFF	TGCGCCAGCAGCGGGACAGCCTTTTCTTATGAGCAGTTCTTC
-	TRBJ1-2	TRBV28	-	CASSLRTYGYTF	TGTGCCAGCAGTTTGAGGACATATGGCTACACCTTC
TRBD1	TRBJ1-1	TRBV10-2	-	CASSGNRGVTEAFF	TGCGCCAGCAGCGGAAACAGGGGGGTCACTGAAGCTTTCTTT
-	TRBJ1-3	TRBV16	-	CASSRNPANTIYF	TGTGCCAGCAGTCGCAACCCTGCGAACACCATATATTTT
-	TRBJ1-1	TRBV28	-	CASISRTEAFF	TGTGCCAGCATCTCGAGGACAGAAGCTTTCTTT
-	TRBJ2-5	TRBV29-1	-	CSVGLRLQETQYF	TGCAGCGTTGGCTTACGGTTACAAGAGACCCAGTACTTC
-	TRBJ2-4	TRBV19	many	CASSAELAKNIQYF	TGTGCCAGTAGTGCGGAACTAGCCAAAAACATTCAGTACTTC
-	TRBJ1-5	TRBV7-9	many	CASAGGNQPQHF	TGTGCCAGCGCAGGGGGCAATCAGCCCCAGCATTTT
-	TRBJ2-7	TRBV20-1	many	CSARPLTDTYEQYF	TGCAGTGCTAGACCGTTGACAGATACCTACGAGCAGTACTTC
-	TRBJ2-5	TRBV7-2	-	CASSLRVETQYF	TGTGCCAGCAGCTTACGGGTAGAGACCCAGTACTTC
-	TRBJ1-5	TRBV28	few	CASSLAGGTGDQPQHF	TGTGCCAGCAGTCTCGCCGGGGGGACGGGTGATCAGCCCCAGCATTTT
-	TRBJ2-3	TRBV11-2	few	CASSLGTEGYTQYF	TGTGCCAGCAGCTTAGGGACAGAGGGGTATACGCAGTATTTT
-	TRBJ2-7	TRBV20-1	many	CSAREISEQYF	TGCAGTGCTAGAGAGATTTCCGAGCAGTACTTC
-	TRBJ2-2	TRBV7-3	-	CASSSGGELFF	TGTGCCAGCAGCTCAGGGGGGGAGCTGTTTTTT
-	TRBJ2-7	TRBV20-1	-	CSARYGRPNYEQYF	TGCAGTGCTAGATACGGGAGACCGAACTACGAGCAGTACTTC
-	TRBJ2-1	TRBV5-6	-	CASREWGLSYNEQFF	TGTGCCAGCAGGGAGTGGGGCCTCTCCTACAATGAGCAGTTCTTC
TRBD1	TRBJ2-3	TRBV29-1	-	CSVDSGTGLIYTQYF	TGCAGCGTTGACTCCGGGACAGGCCTTATTTATACGCAGTATTTT
-	TRBJ2-1	TRBV6-5	few	CASSPQYSYNEQFF	TGTGCCAGCAGCCCCCAATACTCCTACAATGAGCAGTTCTTC
-	TRBJ2-6	TRBV11-2	-	CASSLVVSGANVLTF	TGTGCCAGCAGCTTAGTGGTCTCTGGGGCCAACGTCCTGACTTTC
-	TRBJ2-1	TRBV2	many	CASSLSGTGEQFF	TGTGCCAGCAGTCTATCCGGGACGGGTGAGCAGTTCTTC
-	TRBJ2-3	TRBV4-2	-	CASSQGTSSDTQYF	TGTGCCAGCAGCCAAGGGACCAGCTCAGATACGCAGTATTTT
-	TRBJ2-1	TRBV7-2	few	CASSLLRQGNEQFF	TGTGCCAGCAGCTTGCTACGCCAGGGCAATGAGCAGTTCTTC
TRBD1	TRBJ2-3	TRBV20-1	-	CSARDLAGGSDTQYF	TGCAGTGCTAGAGATTTGGCAGGGGGTTCAGATACGCAGTATTTT
TRBD2	TRBJ2-1	TRBV6-2/TRBV6-3	few	CASSPRAGGPAYNEQFF	TGTGCCAGCAGTCCCAGAGCGGGAGGCCCCGCCTACAATGAGCAGTTCTTC
-	TRBJ1-3	TRBV20-1	few	CSARSSGGTIYF	TGCAGTGCTAGAAGTTCTGGAGGCACCATATATTTT
-	TRBJ2-5	TRBV28	-	CASAMAWETQYF	TGTGCCAGCGCCATGGCCTGGGAGACCCAGTACTTC
-	TRBJ2-7	TRBV12-3/TRBV12-4	-	CASSFEGDLYEQYF	TGTGCCAGCAGTTTTGAGGGAGACCTCTACGAGCAGTACTTC
-	TRBJ2-7	TRBV20-1	few	CSPKQGEKIKKEYEQYF	TGCAGTCCTAAACAGGGCGAAAAAATAAAAAAGGAGTACGAGCAGTACTTC
-	TRBJ2-1	TRBV12-3/TRBV12-4	many	CASSFQGGYNEQFF	TGTGCCAGCAGTTTTCAGGGTGGCTACAATGAGCAGTTCTTC
TRBD2	TRBJ2-5	TRBV5-4	-	CASSQPLAGVRETQYF	TGTGCCAGCAGCCAACCTCTAGCGGGAGTTCGAGAGACCCAGTACTTC
TRBD2	TRBJ2-7	TRBV3-1	few	CASSRFSGRNEQYF	TGTGCCAGCAGCCGTTTTAGCGGGAGAAACGAGCAGTACTTC
TRBD2	TRBJ2-3	TRBV6-1	-	CASSSTSGSQHTQYF	TGTGCCAGCAGCTCTACTAGCGGGAGCCAACATACGCAGTATTTT
TRBD1	TRBJ2-7	TRBV29-1	few	CSVRQGPYEQYF	TGCAGCGTCAGACAGGGCCCCTACGAGCAGTACTTC
TRBD2	TRBJ2-2	TRBV4-2	-	CASSQLAGDTGELFF	TGTGCCAGCAGCCAACTAGCGGGAGACACCGGGGAGCTGTTTTTT
TRBD2	TRBJ2-7	TRBV28	few	CASSLVLAGLYEQYF	TGTGCCAGCAGTTTGGTCCTAGCGGGACTCTACGAGCAGTACTTC
TRBD1	TRBJ1-5	TRBV28	many	CASRFDRGDQPQHF	TGTGCCAGCAGATTTGACAGGGGAGATCAGCCCCAGCATTTT